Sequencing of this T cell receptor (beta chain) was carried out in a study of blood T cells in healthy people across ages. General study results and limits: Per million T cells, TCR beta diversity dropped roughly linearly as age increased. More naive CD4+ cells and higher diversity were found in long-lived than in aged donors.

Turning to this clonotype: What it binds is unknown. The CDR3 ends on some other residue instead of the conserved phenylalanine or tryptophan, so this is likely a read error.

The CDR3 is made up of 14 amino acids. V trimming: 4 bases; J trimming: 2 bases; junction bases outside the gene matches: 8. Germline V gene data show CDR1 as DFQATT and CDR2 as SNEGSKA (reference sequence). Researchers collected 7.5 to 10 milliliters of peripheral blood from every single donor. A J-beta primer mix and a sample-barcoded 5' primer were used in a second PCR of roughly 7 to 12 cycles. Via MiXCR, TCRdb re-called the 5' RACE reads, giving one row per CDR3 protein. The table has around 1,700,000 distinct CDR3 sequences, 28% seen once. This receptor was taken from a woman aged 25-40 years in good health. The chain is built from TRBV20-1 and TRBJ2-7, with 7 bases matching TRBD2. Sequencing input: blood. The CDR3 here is CSAIWRERAYEQYL. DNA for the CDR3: TGCAGTGCTATTTGGCGGGAGCGAGCCTACGAGCAGTACTTA.